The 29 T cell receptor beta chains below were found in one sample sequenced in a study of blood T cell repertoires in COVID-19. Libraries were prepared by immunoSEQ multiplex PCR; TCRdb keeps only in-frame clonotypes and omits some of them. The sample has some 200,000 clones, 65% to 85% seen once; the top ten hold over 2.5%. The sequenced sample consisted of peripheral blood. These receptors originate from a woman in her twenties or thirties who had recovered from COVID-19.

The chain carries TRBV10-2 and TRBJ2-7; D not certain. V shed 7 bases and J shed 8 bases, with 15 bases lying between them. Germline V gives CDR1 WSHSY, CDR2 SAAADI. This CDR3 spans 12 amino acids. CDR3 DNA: TGCGCCAGCACCCCGGGTCCGGAAAAGCAGTACTTC. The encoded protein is CASTPGPEKQYF.

CDR3 nucleotide sequence: TGCAGCGCTACCGGGACAGGGAAAGGCAACTATGGCTACACCTTC. It encodes CSATGTGKGNYGYTF. This chain uses TRBV29-1 with TRBJ1-2, with TRBD1 matching over 9 bases. CDR3 size: 15 residues. Trimming took 7 bases from V and 2 from J; bases not matched to a gene: 11. Germline V gene sequence: CDR1 SQVTM, CDR2 ANQGSEA.

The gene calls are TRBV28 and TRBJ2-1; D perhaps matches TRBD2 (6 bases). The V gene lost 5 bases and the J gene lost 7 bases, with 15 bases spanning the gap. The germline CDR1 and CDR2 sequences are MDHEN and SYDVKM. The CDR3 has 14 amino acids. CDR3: CASSRWEVENEQFF. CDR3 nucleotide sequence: TGTGCCAGCAGTCGGTGGGAGGTCGAGAATGAGCAGTTCTTC. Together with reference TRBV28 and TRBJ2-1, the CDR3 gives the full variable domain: DVKVTQSSRYLVKRTGEKVFLECVQDMDHENMFWYRQDPGLGLRLIYFSYDVKMKEKGDIPEGYSVSREKKERFSLILESASTNQTSMYLCASSRWEVENEQFFGPGTRLTVL.

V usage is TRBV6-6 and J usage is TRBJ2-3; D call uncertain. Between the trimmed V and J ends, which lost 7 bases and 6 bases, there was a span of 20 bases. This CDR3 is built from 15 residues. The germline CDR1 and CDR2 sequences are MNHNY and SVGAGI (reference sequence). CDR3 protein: CASIGDLLRRDTQYF. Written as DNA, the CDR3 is TGTGCCAGCATTGGAGACCTCCTCCGTCGCGATACGCAGTATTTT.

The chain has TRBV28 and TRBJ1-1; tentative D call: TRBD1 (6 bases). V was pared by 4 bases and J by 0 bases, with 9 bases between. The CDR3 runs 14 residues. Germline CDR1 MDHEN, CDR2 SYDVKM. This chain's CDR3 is CASSSGTMNTEAFF. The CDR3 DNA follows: TGTGCCAGCAGTTCCGGGACAATGAACACTGAAGCTTTCTTT.

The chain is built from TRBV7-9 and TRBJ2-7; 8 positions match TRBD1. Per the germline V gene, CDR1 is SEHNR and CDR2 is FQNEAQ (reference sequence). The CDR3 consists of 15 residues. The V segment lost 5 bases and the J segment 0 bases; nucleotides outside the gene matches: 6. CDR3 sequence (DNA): TGTGCCAGCAGCGGACCTACAGGGGGCTCCTACGAGCAGTACTTC. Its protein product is CASSGPTGGSYEQYF.

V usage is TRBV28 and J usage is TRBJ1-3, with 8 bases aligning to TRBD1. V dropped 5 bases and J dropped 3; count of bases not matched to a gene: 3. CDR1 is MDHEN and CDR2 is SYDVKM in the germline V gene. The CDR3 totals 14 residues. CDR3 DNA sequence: TGTGCCAGCAGTGCAGGGGGCAGTGGAAACACCATATATTTT. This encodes CASSAGGSGNTIYF.

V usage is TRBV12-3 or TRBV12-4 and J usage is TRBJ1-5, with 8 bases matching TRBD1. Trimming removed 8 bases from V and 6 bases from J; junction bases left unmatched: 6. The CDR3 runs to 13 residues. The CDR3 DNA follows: TGTGCCAGCCGGCCTGGACAGGGTCAGCCCCAGCATTTT. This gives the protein CASRPGQGQPQHF.

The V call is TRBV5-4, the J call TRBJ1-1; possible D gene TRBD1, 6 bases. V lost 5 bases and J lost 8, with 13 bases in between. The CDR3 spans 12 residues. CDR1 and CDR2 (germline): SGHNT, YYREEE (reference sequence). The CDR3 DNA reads TGTGCCAGCAGTTTTGATACAGGGGAAGCTTTCTTT. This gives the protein CASSFDTGEAFF.

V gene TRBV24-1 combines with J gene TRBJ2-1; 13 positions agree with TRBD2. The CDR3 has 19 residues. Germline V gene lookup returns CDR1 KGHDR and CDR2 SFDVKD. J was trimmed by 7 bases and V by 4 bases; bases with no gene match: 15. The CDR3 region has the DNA TGTGCCACCAGTGACAACCGGATAAGGACTAGCGGGAGAATAAATGAGCAGTTCTTC. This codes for CATSDNRIRTSGRINEQFF.

CDR3 in DNA: TGCGCCAGCCCTAGCGGAAACACCTACGAGCAGTACTTC. This encodes CASPSGNTYEQYF. V and J are TRBV5-1 and TRBJ2-7; 7 bases agree with TRBD2. Germline V lookup: CDR1 SGHRS, CDR2 YFSETQ. The CDR3 totals 13 residues. Trimming removed 7 bases from V and 2 bases from J; junction bases left unmatched: 6.

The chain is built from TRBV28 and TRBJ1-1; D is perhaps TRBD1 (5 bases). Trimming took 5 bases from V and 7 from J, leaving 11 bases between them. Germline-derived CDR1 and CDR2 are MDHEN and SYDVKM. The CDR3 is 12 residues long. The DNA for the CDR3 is TGTGCCAGCAGTCCCCCCGGGGGTGAAGCTTTCTTT. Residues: CASSPPGGEAFF.

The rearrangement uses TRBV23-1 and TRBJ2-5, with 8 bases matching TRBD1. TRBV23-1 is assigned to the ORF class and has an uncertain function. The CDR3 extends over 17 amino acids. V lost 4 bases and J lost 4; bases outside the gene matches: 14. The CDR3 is CASSRDRTGRTRETQYF. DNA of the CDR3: TGCGCCAGCAGTCGCGATAGGACAGGGAGAACTAGAGAGACCCAGTACTTC.

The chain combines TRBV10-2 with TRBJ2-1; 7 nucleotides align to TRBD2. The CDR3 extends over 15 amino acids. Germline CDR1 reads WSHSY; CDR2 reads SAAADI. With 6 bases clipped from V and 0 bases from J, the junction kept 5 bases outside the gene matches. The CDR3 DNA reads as TGCGCCAGCAGGGACACTAGCGTCTCCTACAATGAGCAGTTCTTC. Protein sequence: CASRDTSVSYNEQFF.

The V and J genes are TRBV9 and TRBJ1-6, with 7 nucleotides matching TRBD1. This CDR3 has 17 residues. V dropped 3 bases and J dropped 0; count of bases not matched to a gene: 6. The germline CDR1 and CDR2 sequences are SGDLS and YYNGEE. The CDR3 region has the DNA TGTGCCAGCAGCGGTACAGGGGCTAGCTCCTATAATTCACCCCTCCACTTT. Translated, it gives CASSGTGASSYNSPLHF.

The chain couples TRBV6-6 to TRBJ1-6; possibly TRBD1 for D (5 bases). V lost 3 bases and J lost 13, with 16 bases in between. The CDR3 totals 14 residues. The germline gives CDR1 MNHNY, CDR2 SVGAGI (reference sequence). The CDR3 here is CASSYGDRAGPLHF. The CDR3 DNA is TGTGCCAGCAGTTATGGGGACCGAGCGGGGCCCCTCCACTTT.

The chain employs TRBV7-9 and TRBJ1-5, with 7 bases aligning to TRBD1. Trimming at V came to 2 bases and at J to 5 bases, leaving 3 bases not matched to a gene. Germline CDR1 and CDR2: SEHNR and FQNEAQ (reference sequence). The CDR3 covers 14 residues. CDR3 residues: CASSLTTGDQPQHF. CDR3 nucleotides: TGTGCCAGCAGCTTAACTACAGGGGATCAGCCCCAGCATTTT.

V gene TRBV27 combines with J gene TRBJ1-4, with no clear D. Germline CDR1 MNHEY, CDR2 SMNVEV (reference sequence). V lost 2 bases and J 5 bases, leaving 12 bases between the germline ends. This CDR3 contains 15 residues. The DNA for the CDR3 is TGTGCCAGCAGTTTAGGGAACCAGCGGAATGAAAAACTGTTTTTT. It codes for CASSLGNQRNEKLFF.

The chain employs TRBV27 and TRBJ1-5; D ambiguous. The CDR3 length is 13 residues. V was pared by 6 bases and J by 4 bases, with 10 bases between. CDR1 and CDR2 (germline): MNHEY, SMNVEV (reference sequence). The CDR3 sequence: CASSRVLNQPQHF. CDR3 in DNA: TGTGCCAGCAGCCGGGTCCTGAATCAGCCCCAGCATTTT.

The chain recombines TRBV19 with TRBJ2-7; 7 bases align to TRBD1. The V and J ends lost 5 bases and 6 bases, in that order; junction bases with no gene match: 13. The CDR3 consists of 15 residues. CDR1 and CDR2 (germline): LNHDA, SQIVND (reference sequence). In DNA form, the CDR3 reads TGTGCCAGTAGTTCGACAGGGCTGCCCGCCGGCGAGCAGTACTTC. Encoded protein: CASSSTGLPAGEQYF.

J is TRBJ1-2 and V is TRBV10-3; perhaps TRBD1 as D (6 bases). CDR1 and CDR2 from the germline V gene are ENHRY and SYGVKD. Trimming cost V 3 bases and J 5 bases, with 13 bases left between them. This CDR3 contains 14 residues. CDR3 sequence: CAISDLGDIYGYTF. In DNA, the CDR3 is TGTGCCATCAGTGACTTAGGGGACATTTATGGCTACACCTTC.

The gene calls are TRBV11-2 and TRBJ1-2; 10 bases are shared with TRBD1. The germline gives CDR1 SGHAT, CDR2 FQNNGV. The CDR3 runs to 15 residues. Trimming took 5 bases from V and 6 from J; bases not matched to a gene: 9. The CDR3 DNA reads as TGTGCCAGCAGCCGAACCGGGACAGGGGTTGATGGCTACACCTTC. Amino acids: CASSRTGTGVDGYTF.

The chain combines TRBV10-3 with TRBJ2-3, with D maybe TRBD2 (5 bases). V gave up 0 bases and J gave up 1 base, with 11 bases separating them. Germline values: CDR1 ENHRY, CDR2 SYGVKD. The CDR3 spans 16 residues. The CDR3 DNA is TGTGCCATCAGTGAGTCGAGGCTAGCTGGCACAGATACGCAGTATTTT. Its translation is CAISESRLAGTDTQYF.

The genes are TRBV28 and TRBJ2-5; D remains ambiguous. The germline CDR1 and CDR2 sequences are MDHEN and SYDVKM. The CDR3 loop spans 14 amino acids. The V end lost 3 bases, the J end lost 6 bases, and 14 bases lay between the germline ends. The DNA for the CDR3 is TGTGCCAGCAGTTTGGAGTGGCAGCTTAAGACCCAGTACTTC. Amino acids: CASSLEWQLKTQYF.

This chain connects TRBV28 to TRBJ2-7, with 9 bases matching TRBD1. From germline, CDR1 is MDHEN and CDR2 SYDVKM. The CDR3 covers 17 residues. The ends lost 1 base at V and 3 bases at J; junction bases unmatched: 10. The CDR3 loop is CASSLSPIKTGGYEQYF. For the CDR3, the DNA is TGTGCCAGCAGTTTATCACCGATTAAGACAGGGGGCTACGAGCAGTACTTC.

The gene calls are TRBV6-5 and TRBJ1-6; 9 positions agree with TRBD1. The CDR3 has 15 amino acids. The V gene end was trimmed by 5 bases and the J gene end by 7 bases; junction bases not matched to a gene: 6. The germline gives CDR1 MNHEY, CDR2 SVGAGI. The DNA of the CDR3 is TGTGCCAGCAGTACCTCGGACAGGGGCAATTCACCCCTCCACTTT. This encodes CASSTSDRGNSPLHF.

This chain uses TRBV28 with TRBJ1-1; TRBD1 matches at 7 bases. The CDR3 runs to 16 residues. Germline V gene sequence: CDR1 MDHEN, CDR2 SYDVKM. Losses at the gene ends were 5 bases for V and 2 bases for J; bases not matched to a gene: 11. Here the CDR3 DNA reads TGTGCCAGCAGTCCCCCCCTAGGGGGCGGAAACACTGAAGCTTTCTTT. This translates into CASSPPLGGGNTEAFF.

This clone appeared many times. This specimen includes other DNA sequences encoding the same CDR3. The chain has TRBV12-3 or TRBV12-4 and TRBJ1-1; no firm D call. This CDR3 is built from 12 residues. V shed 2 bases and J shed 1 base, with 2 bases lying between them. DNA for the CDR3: TGTGCCAGCAGTTTACAGAACACTGAAGCTTTCTTT. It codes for CASSLQNTEAFF.

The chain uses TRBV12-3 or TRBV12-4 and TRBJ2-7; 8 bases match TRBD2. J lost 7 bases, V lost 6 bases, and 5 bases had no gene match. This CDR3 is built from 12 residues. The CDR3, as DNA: TGTGCCAGCAGAGCGGGAGTGGGTGAGCAGTACTTC. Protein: CASRAGVGEQYF.